This T cell receptor (beta chain) was captured in a study of cytomegalovirus exposure and HLA in healthy donors. PCR used 60 Vbeta primers and 13 Jbeta primers. Libraries were prepared by immunoSEQ multiplex PCR; TCRdb keeps only in-frame clonotypes and omits some of them. The sample has 150,000 to 200,000 clones; 78% are singletons. After removal of 3 bases from V and 2 bases from J, the junction contained 10 bases not matched to a gene. The CDR3 runs to 18 residues. Germline V gene sequence: CDR1 SGHDN, CDR2 FVKESK. This clone was counted a single time. Its antigen is currently unknown. Findings of the study overall: Later examination showed HLA-associated TCR beta chains had greater clonal expansion than equally common others.

J is TRBJ2-7 and V is TRBV14; 13 positions match TRBD2. This sequence originates from a male donor in good health and CMV-seronegative. The sequenced sample consisted of PBMCs. The CDR3 DNA reads TGTGCCAGCAGCCAGATCGGCCCCGGGACTAGCGGGACCTACGAGCAGTACTTC. It codes for CASSQIGPGTSGTYEQYF.